Reported below is one TCR beta chain. A multiplex PCR was run with 60 Vbeta primers and 13 Jbeta primers. Libraries were prepared by immunoSEQ multiplex PCR; TCRdb keeps only in-frame clonotypes and omits some of them. The sample records roughly 86,000 clones, about two thirds being singletons. The data derive from a study of cytomegalovirus exposure and HLA in healthy donors. The CDR3 extends over 17 amino acids. V trimming: 4 bases; J trimming: 3 bases; junction bases outside the gene matches: 13. CDR1 and CDR2 (germline): SGHKS, YYEKEE (reference sequence). The source material was PBMCs. This rearrangement joins TRBV5-5 to TRBJ1-1; 9 nucleotides align to TRBD1. The TCR sequence derives from a man between 60 and 75 years old in good health and CMV-seronegative. CDR3 in amino acids: CASSPLWTGALDTEAFF. CDR3 nucleotides: TGTGCCAGCAGCCCACTGTGGACAGGGGCTTTGGACACTGAAGCTTTCTTT.